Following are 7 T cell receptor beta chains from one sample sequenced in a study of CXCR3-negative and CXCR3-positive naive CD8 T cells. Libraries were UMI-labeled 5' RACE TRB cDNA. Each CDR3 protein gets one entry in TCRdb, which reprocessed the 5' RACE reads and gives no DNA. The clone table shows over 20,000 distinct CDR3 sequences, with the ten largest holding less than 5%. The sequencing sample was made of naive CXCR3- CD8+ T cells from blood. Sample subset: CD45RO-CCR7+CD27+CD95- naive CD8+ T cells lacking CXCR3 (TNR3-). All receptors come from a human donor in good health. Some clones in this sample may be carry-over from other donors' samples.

The CDR3 protein is CSAPVLAGGTVF. The chain joins TRBV29-1 to TRBJ2-1; TCRdb's D gene call, TRBD2, goes unchecked for lack of DNA. CDR3 size: 12 residues. Germline CDR1 and CDR2: SQVTM and ANQGSEA.

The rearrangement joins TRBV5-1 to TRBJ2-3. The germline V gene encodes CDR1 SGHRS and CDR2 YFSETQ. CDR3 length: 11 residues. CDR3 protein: CASRALDTQYF.

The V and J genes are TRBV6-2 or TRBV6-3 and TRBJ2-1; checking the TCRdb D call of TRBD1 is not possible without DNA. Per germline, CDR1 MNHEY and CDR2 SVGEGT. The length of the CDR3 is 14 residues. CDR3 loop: CASSLGTGGNEQFF.

The CDR3 spells CASGTGAYEQYF. This chain uses TRBV6-5 with TRBJ2-7; TCRdb lists TRBD1, though no DNA is available to test this call. Germline V lookup: CDR1 MNHEY, CDR2 SVGAGI. The CDR3 extends over 12 amino acids.

The CDR3 reads CATSETSDSPLHF. The rearrangement joins TRBV15 to TRBJ1-6. Per germline, CDR1 LNHNV and CDR2 YYDKDF (reference sequence). This CDR3 region has 13 residues.

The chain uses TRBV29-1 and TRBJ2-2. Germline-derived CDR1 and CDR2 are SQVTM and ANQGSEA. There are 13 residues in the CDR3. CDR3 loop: CSADGANTGELFF.

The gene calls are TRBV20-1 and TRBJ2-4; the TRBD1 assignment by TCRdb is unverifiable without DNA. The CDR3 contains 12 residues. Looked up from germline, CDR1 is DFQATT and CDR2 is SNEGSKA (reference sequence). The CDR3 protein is CSAGTGINIQYF.